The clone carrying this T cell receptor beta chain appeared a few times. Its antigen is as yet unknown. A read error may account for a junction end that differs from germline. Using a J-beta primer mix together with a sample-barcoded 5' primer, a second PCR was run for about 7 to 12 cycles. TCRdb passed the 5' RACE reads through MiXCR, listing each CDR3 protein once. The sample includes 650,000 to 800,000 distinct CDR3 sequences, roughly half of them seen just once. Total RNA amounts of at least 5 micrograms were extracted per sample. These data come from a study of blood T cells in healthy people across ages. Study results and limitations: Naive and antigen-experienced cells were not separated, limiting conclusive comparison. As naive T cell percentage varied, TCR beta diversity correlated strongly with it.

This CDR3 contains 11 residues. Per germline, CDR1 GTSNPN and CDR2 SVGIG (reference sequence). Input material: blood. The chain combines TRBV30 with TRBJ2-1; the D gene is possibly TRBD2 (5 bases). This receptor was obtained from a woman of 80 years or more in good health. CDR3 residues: CAGSVRNEQFF. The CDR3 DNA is TGTGCCGGGAGTGTACGCAATGAGCAGTTCTTC.